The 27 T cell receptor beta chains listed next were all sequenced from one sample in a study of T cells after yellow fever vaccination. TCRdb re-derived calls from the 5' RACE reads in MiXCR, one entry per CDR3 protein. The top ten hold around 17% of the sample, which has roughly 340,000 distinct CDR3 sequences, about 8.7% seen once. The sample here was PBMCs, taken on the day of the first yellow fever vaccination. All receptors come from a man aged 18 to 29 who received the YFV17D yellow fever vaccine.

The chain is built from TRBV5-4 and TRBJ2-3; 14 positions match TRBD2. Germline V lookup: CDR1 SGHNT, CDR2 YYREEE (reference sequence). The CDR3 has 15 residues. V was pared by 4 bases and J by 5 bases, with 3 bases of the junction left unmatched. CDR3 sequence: CASSRGTSGRDTQYF. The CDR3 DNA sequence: TGTGCCAGCAGCCGTGGGACTAGCGGGAGAGATACGCAGTATTTT.

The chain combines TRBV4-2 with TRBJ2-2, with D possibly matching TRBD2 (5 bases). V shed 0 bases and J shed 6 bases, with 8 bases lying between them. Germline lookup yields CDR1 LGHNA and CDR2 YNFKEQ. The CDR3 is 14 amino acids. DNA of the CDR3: TGTGCCAGCAGCCAAGATGGGAGTCCCGGGGAGCTGTTTTTT. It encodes CASSQDGSPGELFF.

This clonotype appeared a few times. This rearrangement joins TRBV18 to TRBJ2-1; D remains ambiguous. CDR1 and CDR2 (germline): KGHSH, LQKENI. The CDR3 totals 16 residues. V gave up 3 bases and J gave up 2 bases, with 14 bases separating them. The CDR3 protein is CASSPGFRVPYNEQFF. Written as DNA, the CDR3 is TGTGCCAGCTCACCGGGTTTCAGAGTACCCTACAATGAGCAGTTCTTC.

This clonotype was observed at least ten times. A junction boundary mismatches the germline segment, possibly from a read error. CDR3 DNA: TGTGCCAGCAACTCCCGGCCCCGGATCTTC. Its protein product is CASNSRPRIF. The J gene is TRBJ2-1, the V gene TRBV6-2 or TRBV6-3; D unresolved. The CDR3 spans 10 residues. Germline values: CDR1 MNHEY, CDR2 SVGEGT.

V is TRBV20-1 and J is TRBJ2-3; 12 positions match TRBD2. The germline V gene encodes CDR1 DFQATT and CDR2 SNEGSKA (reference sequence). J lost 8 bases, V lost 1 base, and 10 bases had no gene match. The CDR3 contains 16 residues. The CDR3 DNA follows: TGCAGTGCTAGAGGGTCTAGCGGGGGGGTATGGGTTACGCAGTATTTT. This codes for CSARGSSGGVWVTQYF.

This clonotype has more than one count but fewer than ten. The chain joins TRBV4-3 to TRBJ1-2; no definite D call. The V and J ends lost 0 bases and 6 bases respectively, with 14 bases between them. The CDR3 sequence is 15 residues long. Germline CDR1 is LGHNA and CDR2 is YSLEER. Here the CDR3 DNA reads TGCGCCAGCAGCCAAGAGTCCGAGGGTTGGAATGGCTACACCTTC. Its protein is CASSQESEGWNGYTF.

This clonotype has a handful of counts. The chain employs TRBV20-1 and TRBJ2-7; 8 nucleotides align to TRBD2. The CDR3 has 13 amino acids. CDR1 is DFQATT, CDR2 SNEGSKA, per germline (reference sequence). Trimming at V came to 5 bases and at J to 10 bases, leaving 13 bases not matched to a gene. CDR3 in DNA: TGCAGTGCTCATAGGTCCGGGGGGGCGCCCCAGTACTTC. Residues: CSAHRSGGAPQYF.

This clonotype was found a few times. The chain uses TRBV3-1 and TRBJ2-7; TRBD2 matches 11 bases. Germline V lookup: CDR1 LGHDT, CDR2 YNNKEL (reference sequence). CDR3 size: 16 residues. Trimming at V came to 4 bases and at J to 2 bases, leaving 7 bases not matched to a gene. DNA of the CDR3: TGTGCCAGCAGCCTAACTAGCGGGGGCAAAACCTACGAGCAGTACTTC. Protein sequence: CASSLTSGGKTYEQYF.

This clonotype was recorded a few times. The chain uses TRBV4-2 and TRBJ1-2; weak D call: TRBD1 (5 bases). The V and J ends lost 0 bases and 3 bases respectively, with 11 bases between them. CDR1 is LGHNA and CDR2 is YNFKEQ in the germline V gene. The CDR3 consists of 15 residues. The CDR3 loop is CASSQDPGPDYGYTF. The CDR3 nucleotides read TGTGCCAGCAGCCAAGATCCGGGACCCGACTATGGCTACACCTTC.

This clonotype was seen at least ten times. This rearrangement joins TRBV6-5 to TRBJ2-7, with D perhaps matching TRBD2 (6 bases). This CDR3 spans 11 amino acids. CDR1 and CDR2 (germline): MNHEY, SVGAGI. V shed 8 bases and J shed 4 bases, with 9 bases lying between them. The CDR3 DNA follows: TGTGCCAGCGGGGGGACTTACGAGCAGTACGTC. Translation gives CASGGTYEQYV.

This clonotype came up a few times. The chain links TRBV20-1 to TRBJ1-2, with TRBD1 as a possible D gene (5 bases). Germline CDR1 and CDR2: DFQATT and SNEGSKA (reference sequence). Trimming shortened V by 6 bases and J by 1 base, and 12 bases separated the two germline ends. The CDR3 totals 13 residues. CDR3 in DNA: TGCAGTGCCTCCAGGGAACTTAACTATGGCTACACCTTC. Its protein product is CSASRELNYGYTF.

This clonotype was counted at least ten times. The CDR3 bases are TGTGCCAGCTCCGGGGCGGGGGCGGCGAACACCGGGGAGCTGTTTTTT. Encoded protein: CASSGAGAANTGELFF. The V gene is TRBV6-1, the J gene TRBJ2-2, with D tentatively TRBD2 (7 bases). The CDR3 is 16 residues long. Trimming took off 8 bases at V and 0 bases at J, with 16 bases between the two ends. Germline V gene sequence: CDR1 MNHNS, CDR2 SASEGT.

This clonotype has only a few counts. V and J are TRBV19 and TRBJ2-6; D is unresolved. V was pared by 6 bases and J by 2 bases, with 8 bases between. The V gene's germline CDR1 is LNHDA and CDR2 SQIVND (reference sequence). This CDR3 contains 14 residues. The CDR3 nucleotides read TGTGCCAGTAGGCTCAGCCCTGGGGCCAACGTCCTGACTTTC. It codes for CASRLSPGANVLTF.

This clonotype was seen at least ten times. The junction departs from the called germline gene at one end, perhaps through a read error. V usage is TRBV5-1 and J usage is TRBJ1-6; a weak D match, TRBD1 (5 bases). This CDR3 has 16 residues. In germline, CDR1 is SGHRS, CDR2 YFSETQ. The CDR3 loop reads CASSLAGSSYNSPLHF. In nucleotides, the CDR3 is TGTGCCAGCAGCTTGGCAGGGAGCTCCTATAATTCACCCCTCCACTTT. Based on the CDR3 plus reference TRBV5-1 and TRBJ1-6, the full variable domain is KAGVTQTPRYLIKTRGQQVTLSCSPISGHRSVSWYQQTPGQGLQFLFEYFSETQRNKGNFPGRFSGRQFSNSRSEMNVSTLELGDSALYLCASSLAGSSYNSPLHFGNGTRLTVT.

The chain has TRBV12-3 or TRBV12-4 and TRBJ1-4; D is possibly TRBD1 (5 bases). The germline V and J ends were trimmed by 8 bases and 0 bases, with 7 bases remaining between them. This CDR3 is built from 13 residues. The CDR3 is CASAGSTNEKLFF. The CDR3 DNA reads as TGTGCCAGCGCAGGGTCAACTAATGAAAAACTGTTTTTT.

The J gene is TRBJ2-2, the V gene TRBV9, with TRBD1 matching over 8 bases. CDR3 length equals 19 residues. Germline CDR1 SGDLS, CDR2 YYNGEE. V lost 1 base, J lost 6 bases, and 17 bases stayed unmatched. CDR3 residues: CASSVTFLGQGARAGELFF. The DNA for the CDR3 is TGTGCCAGCAGCGTAACATTTTTGGGGCAGGGGGCGAGGGCCGGGGAGCTGTTTTTT. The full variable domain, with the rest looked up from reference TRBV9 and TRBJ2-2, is DSGVTQTPKHLITATGQRVTLRCSPRSGDLSVYWYQQSLDQGLQFLIQYYNGEERAKGNILERFSAQQFPDLHSELNLSSLELGDSALYFCASSVTFLGQGARAGELFFGEGSRLTVL.

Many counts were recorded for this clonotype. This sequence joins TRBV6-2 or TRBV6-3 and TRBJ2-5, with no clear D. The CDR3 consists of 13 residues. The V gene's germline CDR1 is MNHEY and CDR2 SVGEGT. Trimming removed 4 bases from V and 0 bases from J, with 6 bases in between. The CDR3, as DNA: TGTGCCAGCAGTTTTGGTTACCAAGAGACCCAGTACTTC. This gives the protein CASSFGYQETQYF.

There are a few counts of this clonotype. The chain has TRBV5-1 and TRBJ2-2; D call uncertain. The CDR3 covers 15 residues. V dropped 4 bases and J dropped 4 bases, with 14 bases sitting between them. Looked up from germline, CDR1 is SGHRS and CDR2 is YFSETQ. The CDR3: CASSGPVVSTGELFF. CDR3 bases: TGCGCCAGCAGCGGGCCCGTCGTCAGCACCGGGGAGCTGTTTTTT.

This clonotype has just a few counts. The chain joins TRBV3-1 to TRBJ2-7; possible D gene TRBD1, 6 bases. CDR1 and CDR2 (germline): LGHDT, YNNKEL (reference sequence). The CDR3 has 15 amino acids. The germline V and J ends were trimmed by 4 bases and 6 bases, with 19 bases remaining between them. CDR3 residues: CASSPRGRGFTEQYF. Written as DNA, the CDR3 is TGTGCCAGCAGCCCAAGGGGCAGGGGATTCACCGAGCAGTACTTC.

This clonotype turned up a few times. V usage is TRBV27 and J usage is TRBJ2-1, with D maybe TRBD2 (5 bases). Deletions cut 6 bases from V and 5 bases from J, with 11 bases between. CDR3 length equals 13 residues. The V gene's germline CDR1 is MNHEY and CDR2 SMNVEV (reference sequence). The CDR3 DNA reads TGTGCCAGCAGCCTCTCGGGGAACAATGAGCAGTTCTTC. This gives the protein CASSLSGNNEQFF.

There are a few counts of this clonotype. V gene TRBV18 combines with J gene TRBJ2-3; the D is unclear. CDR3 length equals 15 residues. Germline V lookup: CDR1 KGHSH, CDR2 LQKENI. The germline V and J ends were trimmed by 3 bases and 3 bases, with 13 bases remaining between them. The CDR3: CASSPLSGLTDTQYF. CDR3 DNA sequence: TGTGCCAGCTCACCGCTCTCCGGGTTAACAGATACGCAGTATTTT.

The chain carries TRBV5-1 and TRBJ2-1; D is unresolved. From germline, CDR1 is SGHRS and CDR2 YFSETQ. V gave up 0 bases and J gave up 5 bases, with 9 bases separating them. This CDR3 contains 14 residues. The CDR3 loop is CASSLVRKNNEQFF. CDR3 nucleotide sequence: TGCGCCAGCAGCTTGGTGCGGAAAAACAATGAGCAGTTCTTC.

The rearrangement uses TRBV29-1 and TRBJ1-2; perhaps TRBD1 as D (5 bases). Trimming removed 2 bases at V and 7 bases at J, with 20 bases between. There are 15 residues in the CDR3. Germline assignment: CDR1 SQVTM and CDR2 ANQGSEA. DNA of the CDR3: TGCAGCGTTGAATCCAGTGAGGCCCAGAGGGGTGGCTACACCTTC. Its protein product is CSVESSEAQRGGYTF.

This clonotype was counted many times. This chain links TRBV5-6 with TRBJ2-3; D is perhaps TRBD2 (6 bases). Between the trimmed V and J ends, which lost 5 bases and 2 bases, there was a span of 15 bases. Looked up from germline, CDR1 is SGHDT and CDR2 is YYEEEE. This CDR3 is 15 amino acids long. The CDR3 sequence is CASSSWTGDTDTQYF. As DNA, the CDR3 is TGTGCCAGCAGTTCCTGGACGGGAGACACAGATACGCAGTATTTT.

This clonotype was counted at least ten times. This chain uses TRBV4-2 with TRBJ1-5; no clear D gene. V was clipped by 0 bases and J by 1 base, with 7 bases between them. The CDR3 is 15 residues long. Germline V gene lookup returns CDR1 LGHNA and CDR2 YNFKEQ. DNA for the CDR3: TGTGCCAGCAGCCAAGACGGGGTGAGCAATCAGCCCCAGCATTTT. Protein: CASSQDGVSNQPQHF.

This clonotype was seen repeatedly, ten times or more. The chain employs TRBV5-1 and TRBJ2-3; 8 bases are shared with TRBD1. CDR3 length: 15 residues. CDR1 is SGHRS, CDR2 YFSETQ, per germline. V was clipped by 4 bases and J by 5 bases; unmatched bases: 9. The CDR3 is CASSDDRGARDTQYF. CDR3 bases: TGCGCCAGCAGCGACGACAGGGGAGCTAGAGATACGCAGTATTTT.

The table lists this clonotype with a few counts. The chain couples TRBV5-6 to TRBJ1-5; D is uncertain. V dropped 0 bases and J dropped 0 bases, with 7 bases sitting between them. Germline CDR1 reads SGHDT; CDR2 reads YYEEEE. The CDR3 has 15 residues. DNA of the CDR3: TGTGCCAGCAGCTTGGGGCCAGTTAGCAATCAGCCCCAGCATTTT. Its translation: CASSLGPVSNQPQHF.